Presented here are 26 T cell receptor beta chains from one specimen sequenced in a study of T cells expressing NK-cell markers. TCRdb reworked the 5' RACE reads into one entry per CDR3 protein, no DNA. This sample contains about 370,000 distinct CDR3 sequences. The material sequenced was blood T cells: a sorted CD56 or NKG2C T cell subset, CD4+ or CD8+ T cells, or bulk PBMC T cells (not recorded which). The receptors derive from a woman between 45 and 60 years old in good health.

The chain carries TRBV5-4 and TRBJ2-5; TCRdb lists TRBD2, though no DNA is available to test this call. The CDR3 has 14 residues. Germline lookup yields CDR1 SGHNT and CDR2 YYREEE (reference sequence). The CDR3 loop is CASSLPAAGETQYF.

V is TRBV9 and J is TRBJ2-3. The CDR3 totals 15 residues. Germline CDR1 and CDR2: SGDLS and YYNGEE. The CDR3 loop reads CASSVEGTSTDTQYF.

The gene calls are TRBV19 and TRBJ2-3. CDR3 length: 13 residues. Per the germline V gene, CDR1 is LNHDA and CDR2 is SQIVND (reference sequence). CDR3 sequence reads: CASSGPETDTQYF.

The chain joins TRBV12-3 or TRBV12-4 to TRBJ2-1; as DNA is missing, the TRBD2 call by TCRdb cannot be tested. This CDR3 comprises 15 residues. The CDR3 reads CASSFLAGGGNEQFF.

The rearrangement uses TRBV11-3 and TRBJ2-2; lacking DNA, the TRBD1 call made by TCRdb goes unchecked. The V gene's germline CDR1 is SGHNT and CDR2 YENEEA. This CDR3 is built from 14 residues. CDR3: CASKDRTNTGELFF.

The CDR3 is CASSVGGGVRNEQFF. This chain connects TRBV6-5 to TRBJ2-1; TCRdb selects TRBD2, and the lack of DNA leaves this call unchecked. Germline lookup yields CDR1 MNHEY and CDR2 SVGAGI. CDR3 length: 15 residues.

CDR3 region: CASSLQLALKVAQYF. The J gene is TRBJ2-3, the V gene TRBV5-5; TCRdb's assignment of TRBD2 cannot be checked, as there is no DNA. The germline gives CDR1 SGHKS, CDR2 YYEKEE (reference sequence). The CDR3 is 15 residues long. Full variable domain (missing parts from reference TRBV5-5 and TRBJ2-3): DAGVTQSPTHLIKTRGQQVTLRCSPISGHKSVSWYQQVLGQGPQFIFQYYEKEERGRGNFPDRFSARQFPNYSSELNVNALLLGDSALYLCASSLQLALKVAQYFGPGTRLTVL.

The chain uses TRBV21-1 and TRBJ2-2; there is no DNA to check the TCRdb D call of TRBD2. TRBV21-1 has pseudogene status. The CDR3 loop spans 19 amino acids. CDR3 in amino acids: CASSQPGTSAFANTGELFF.

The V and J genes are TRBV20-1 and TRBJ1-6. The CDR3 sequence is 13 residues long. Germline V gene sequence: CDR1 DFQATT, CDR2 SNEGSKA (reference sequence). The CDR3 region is CSVPGEGNSPLHF.

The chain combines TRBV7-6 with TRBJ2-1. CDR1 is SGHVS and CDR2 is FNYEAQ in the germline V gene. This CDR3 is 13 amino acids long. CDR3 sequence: CASSLGGKPEQFF.

This chain's CDR3 is CATSDKLAGVWNEQFF. The V gene is TRBV24-1, the J gene TRBJ2-1; TCRdb's D call, TRBD2, is unchecked because there is no DNA. Germline-derived CDR1 and CDR2 are KGHDR and SFDVKD. The CDR3 sequence is 16 residues long.

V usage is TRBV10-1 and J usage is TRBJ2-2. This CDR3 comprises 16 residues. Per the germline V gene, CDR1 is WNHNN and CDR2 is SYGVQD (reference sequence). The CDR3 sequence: CASSESVGANTGELFF.

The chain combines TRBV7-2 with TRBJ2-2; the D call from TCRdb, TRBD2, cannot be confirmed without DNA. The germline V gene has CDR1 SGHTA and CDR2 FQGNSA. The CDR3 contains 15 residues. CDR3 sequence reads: CASSLLAVHTGELFF. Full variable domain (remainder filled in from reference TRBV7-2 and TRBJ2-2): GAGVSQSPSNKVTEKGKDVELRCDPISGHTALYWYRQSLGQGLEFLIYFQGNSAPDKSGLPSDRFSAERTGGSVSTLTIQRTQQEDSAVYLCASSLLAVHTGELFFGEGSRLTVL.

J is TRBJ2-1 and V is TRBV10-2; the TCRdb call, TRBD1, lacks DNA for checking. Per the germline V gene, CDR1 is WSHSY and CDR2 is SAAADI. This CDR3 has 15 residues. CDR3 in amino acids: CASSVPGQRRNEQFF.

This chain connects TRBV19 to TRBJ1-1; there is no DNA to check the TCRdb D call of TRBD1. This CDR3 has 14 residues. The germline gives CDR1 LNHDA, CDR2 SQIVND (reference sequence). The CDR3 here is CASSIVPGGTEAFF.

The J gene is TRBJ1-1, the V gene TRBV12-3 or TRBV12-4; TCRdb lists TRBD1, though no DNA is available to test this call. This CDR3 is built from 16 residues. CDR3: CASSLRPGQMNTEAFF.

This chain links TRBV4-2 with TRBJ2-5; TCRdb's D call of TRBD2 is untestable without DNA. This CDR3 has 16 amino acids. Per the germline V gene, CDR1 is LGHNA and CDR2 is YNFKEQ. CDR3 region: CASSQDTAAGQETQYF.

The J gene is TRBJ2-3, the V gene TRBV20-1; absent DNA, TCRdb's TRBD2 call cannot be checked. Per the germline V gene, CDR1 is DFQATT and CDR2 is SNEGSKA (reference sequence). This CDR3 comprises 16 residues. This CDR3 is CSAKGLAGDSGDTQYF.

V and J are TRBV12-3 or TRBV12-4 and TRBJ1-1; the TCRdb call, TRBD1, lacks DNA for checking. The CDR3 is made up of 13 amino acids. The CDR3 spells CASSLMGGTEAFF.

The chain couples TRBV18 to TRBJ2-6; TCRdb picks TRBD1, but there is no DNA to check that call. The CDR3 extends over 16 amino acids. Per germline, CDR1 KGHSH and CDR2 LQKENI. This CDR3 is CASSPRGTTGANVLTF. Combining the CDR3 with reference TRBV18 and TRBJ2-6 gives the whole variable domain NAGVMQNPRHLVRRRGQEARLRCSPMKGHSHVYWYRQLPEEGLKFMVYLQKENIIDESGMPKERFSAEFPKEGPSILRIQQVVRGDSAAYFCASSPRGTTGANVLTFGAGSRLTVL.

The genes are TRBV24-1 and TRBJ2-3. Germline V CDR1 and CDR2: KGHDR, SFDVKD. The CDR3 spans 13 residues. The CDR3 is CATSDPGRDTQYF.

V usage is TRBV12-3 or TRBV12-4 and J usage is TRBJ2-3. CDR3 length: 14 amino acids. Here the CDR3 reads CASSPTVSTDTQYF.

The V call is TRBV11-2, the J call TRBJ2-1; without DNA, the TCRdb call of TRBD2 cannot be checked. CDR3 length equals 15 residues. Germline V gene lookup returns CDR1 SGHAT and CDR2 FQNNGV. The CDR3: CASSLWGGRAGEQFF.

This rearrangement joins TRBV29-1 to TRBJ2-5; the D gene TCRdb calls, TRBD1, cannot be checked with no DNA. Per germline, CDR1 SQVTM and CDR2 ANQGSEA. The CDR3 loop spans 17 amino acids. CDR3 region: CSVDTERTGVIRETQYF.

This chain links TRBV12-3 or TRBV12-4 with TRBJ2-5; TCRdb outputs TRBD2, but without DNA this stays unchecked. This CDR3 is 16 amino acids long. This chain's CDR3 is CASSRAGLAGLETQYF.

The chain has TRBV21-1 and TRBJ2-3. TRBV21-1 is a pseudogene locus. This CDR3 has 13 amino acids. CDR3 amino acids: CASSARRVDTQYF.